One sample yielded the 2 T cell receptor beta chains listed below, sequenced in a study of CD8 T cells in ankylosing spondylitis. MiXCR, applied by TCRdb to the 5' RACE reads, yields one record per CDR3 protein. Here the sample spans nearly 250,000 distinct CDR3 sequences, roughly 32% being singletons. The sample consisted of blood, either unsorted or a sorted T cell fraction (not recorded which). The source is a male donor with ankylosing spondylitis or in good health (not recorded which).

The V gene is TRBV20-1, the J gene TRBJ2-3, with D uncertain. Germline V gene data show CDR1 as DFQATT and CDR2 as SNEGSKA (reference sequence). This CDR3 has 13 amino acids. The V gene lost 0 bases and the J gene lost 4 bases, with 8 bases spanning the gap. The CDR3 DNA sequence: TGCAGTGCTAGAGATGGGCTACCAGATACGCAGTATTTT. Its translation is CSARDGLPDTQYF.

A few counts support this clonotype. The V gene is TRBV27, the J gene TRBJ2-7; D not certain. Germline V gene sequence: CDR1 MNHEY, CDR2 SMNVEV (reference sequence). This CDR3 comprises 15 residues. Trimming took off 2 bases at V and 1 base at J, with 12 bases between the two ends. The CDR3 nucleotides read TGTGCCAGCAGTTTAGGCGGAATTGGGTCCTACGAGCAGTACTTC. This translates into CASSLGGIGSYEQYF.